This entry lists 27 T cell receptor beta chains sequenced from one sample in a study of PD-1 blockade in classical Hodgkin lymphoma. The table came from immunoSEQ multiplex PCR; TCRdb's copy has only in-frame clones and leaves some out. Of around 30,000 clones in the sample, about 93% were seen once. Time point indicated: cycle 4 day 1 (C4D1), after more than 5 weeks of nivolumab. Every patient was affected by relapse after autologous stem cell transplantation, while exposure to brentuximab vedotin was not uniform. Starting with thawed PBMCs, CD4+ T cells were purified by magnetic negative selection. This specimen consisted of CD4+ T cells from blood, obtained before the fourth cycle of nivolumab. Receptors were obtained from a human donor with classical Hodgkin lymphoma.

The genes are TRBV11-2 and TRBJ2-7; D is possibly TRBD2 (6 bases). CDR3 length: 13 residues. The germline CDR1 and CDR2 sequences are SGHAT and FQNNGV. The V and J ends lost 5 bases and 3 bases respectively, with 11 bases between them. CDR3: CASSLGLLYEQYF. Written as DNA, the CDR3 is TGTGCCAGCAGCCTGGGACTTCTCTACGAGCAGTACTTC.

The chain uses TRBV9 and TRBJ2-2, with no clear D. The CDR3 has 14 residues. Looked up from germline, CDR1 is SGDLS and CDR2 is YYNGEE. Trimming left V 3 bases short and J 8 bases short, with 14 bases between. In DNA form, the CDR3 reads TGTGCCAGCAGCGATCTCTTATCCAGGGGGGAGCTGTTTTTT. Translation gives CASSDLLSRGELFF.

The chain couples TRBV30 to TRBJ2-7, with unresolved D. With 5 bases removed from V and 1 base from J, the gap between germline ends came to 9 bases. Germline assignment: CDR1 GTSNPN and CDR2 SVGIG (reference sequence). The CDR3 covers 12 residues. This CDR3 is CAWDRVSYEQYF. The DNA for the CDR3 is TGTGCCTGGGACCGGGTTTCCTACGAGCAGTACTTC. The whole variable domain, remainder taken from reference TRBV30 and TRBJ2-7, is SQTIHQWPATLVQPVGSPLSLECTVEGTSNPNLYWYRQAAGRGLQLLFYSVGIGQISSEVPQNLSASRPQDRQFILSSKKLLLSDSGFYLCAWDRVSYEQYFGPGTRLTVT.

V is TRBV19 and J is TRBJ2-5; 7 nucleotides line up with TRBD2. The CDR3 is 15 amino acids. Looked up from germline, CDR1 is LNHDA and CDR2 is SQIVND (reference sequence). V lost 4 bases and J lost 5; bases outside the gene matches: 10. CDR3 DNA: TGTGCCAGTAGTAGCCTGCGGGAGCAATTGGAGACCCAGTACTTC. It translates to CASSSLREQLETQYF.

This sequence joins TRBV29-1 and TRBJ2-5; 7 positions agree with TRBD2. This CDR3 is 12 amino acids long. Trimming cost V 6 bases and J 1 base; bases outside gene matches: 2. Germline V gives CDR1 SQVTM, CDR2 ANQGSEA. CDR3 nucleotide sequence: TGCAGCGTGGGAGGGCGCCAAGAGACCCAGTACTTC. It encodes CSVGGRQETQYF.

The J gene is TRBJ1-1, the V gene TRBV15, with D uncertain. Trimming removed 9 bases from V and 2 bases from J, with 13 bases in between. Germline assignment: CDR1 LNHNV and CDR2 YYDKDF (reference sequence). The CDR3 is made up of 13 amino acids. This CDR3 is CATVEKANTEAFF. The CDR3 DNA is TGTGCCACTGTGGAAAAGGCCAACACTGAAGCTTTCTTT.

The CDR3 DNA sequence: TGTGCCAGTAGTATCGGGGGGTCTCAAGAGACCCAGTACTTC. Translating it yields CASSIGGSQETQYF. The V and J genes are TRBV19 and TRBJ2-5; 7 bases match TRBD2. The V segment lost 3 bases and the J segment 2 bases; nucleotides outside the gene matches: 3. The CDR3 extends over 14 amino acids. Germline V gene sequence: CDR1 LNHDA, CDR2 SQIVND (reference sequence).

This clone was seen once. This chain joins TRBV5-4 and TRBJ2-5; D is possibly TRBD2 (6 bases). Germline assignment: CDR1 SGHNT and CDR2 YYREEE (reference sequence). The V end lost 4 bases, the J end lost 1 base, and 17 bases lay between the germline ends. CDR3 length equals 16 residues. The CDR3 DNA is TGTGCCAGCAGCGTCCTCGGCGGGGCTCCCCAAGAGACCCAGTACTTC. Its translation: CASSVLGGAPQETQYF.

This sequence joins TRBV27 and TRBJ2-7; tentative D call: TRBD2 (6 bases). Germline V lookup: CDR1 MNHEY, CDR2 SMNVEV (reference sequence). This CDR3 comprises 15 residues. V lost 1 base and J lost 3, with 13 bases in between. The CDR3 DNA follows: TGTGCCAGCAGTTTATTAGGGGCAGCGGGCTACGAGCAGTACTTC. Translation gives CASSLLGAAGYEQYF.

The rearrangement joins TRBV5-5 to TRBJ1-1; no clear D gene. V lost 4 bases and J lost 4, with 20 bases in between. CDR3 length: 16 residues. CDR1 is SGHKS, CDR2 YYEKEE, per germline (reference sequence). The CDR3 nucleotides read TGTGCCAGCAGCCGCCACCCCCGGGGAAAGGGCACTGAAGCTTTCTTT. Translated: CASSRHPRGKGTEAFF.

The rearrangement uses TRBV2 and TRBJ2-5, with D uncertain. The CDR3 spans 12 residues. Germline CDR1 is SNHLY and CDR2 is FYNNEI. Trimming removed 6 bases at V and 3 bases at J, with 8 bases between. DNA for the CDR3: TGTGCCAGCAGATTTCCAGAAGAGACCCAGTACTTC. It translates to CASRFPEETQYF.

The chain links TRBV6-1 to TRBJ1-1; D gene ambiguous. The CDR3 contains 13 residues. Trimming shortened V by 3 bases and J by 6 bases, and 11 bases separated the two germline ends. Germline CDR1 and CDR2: MNHNS and SASEGT. The CDR3 DNA reads as TGTGCCAGCAGTGAGAGGGTAGAACCTGAAGCTTTCTTT. The encoded protein is CASSERVEPEAFF.

CDR3 DNA sequence: TGCGCCAGCAGATCGGGACACGGCGGGAACACTGAAGCTTTCTTT. It codes for CASRSGHGGNTEAFF. The chain has TRBV5-1 and TRBJ1-1; possible D gene TRBD1, 6 bases. V lost 5 bases to trimming and J lost 1 base, with 15 bases between them. CDR3 length: 15 residues. Germline V gene data show CDR1 as SGHRS and CDR2 as YFSETQ. The full variable domain, completed using reference TRBV5-1 and TRBJ1-1, is KAGVTQTPRYLIKTRGQQVTLSCSPISGHRSVSWYQQTPGQGLQFLFEYFSETQRNKGNFPGRFSGRQFSNSRSEMNVSTLELGDSALYLCASRSGHGGNTEAFFGQGTRLTVV.

The V call is TRBV19, the J call TRBJ2-5; D unclear. The CDR3 has 13 residues. Trimming cost V 1 base and J 2 bases, with 5 bases left between them. Germline assignment: CDR1 LNHDA and CDR2 SQIVND (reference sequence). The CDR3 DNA sequence: TGTGCCAGTAGTATAGGGCTTCAAGAGACCCAGTACTTC. Translation gives CASSIGLQETQYF.

The chain carries TRBV7-2 and TRBJ1-5, with 8 bases that match TRBD1. The CDR3 runs to 14 residues. Trimming cost V 5 bases and J 4 bases; bases outside gene matches: 4. Looked up from germline, CDR1 is SGHTA and CDR2 is FQGNSA. CDR3 sequence (DNA): TGTGCCAGCAGCAGGGACAGGCGAAATCAGCCCCAGCATTTT. This codes for CASSRDRRNQPQHF.

This clone was detected only once. V and J are TRBV29-1 and TRBJ2-7; a possible D gene is TRBD1 (5 bases). Germline lookup yields CDR1 SQVTM and CDR2 ANQGSEA. The V end lost 4 bases, the J end lost 0 bases, and 7 bases lay between the germline ends. There are 12 residues in the CDR3. CDR3 region: CSVGTGSYEQYF. The DNA of the CDR3 is TGCAGCGTTGGTACAGGCTCCTACGAGCAGTACTTC.

This chain joins TRBV7-9 and TRBJ2-3, with D unclear. Between the trimmed V and J ends, which lost 5 bases and 3 bases, there was a span of 6 bases. Germline V gene lookup returns CDR1 SEHNR and CDR2 FQNEAQ (reference sequence). The CDR3 extends over 12 amino acids. The CDR3 loop is CASSTSTDTQYF. CDR3 sequence (DNA): TGTGCCAGCAGCACGAGTACAGATACGCAGTATTTT.

J is TRBJ1-2 and V is TRBV6-5, with D perhaps TRBD1 (6 bases). CDR3 length equals 13 residues. Germline V CDR1 and CDR2: MNHEY, SVGAGI. V was pared by 5 bases and J by 8 bases, with 15 bases between. This chain's CDR3 is CASSAWGHQGYTF. The CDR3 DNA follows: TGTGCCAGCAGTGCTTGGGGACATCAGGGCTACACCTTC.

The chain uses TRBV10-1 and TRBJ2-3; 11 bases agree with TRBD2. The V gene's germline CDR1 is WNHNN and CDR2 SYGVQD (reference sequence). Trimming took 3 bases from V and 4 from J; bases not matched to a gene: 15. This CDR3 is built from 19 residues. The CDR3 sequence: CASSDIIGTSGVGPDTQYF. CDR3 DNA sequence: TGCGCCAGCAGTGATATCATAGGGACTAGCGGAGTCGGCCCAGATACGCAGTATTTT.

This chain joins TRBV6-5 and TRBJ2-7, with TRBD2 matching over 7 bases. The junction had 8 bases not matched to a gene; V was cut back by 7 bases and J by 5 bases. Per the germline V gene, CDR1 is MNHEY and CDR2 is SVGAGI. The CDR3 sequence is 13 residues long. The CDR3 sequence: CASKGLVVHEQYF. CDR3 nucleotides: TGTGCCAGCAAAGGACTAGTCGTCCACGAGCAGTACTTC.

The chain uses TRBV14 and TRBJ2-7; no clear D. Trimming took off 4 bases at V and 0 bases at J, with 4 bases between the two ends. The germline CDR1 and CDR2 sequences are SGHDN and FVKESK. This CDR3 contains 12 residues. CDR3 sequence (DNA): TGTGCCAGCAGCCGGAGCTCCTACGAGCAGTACTTC. It specifies CASSRSSYEQYF.

The DNA for the CDR3 is TGTGCCGCACTAGCGGGACCTCAAGAGACCCAGTACTTC. Amino acid sequence: CAALAGPQETQYF. This sequence joins TRBV10-3 and TRBJ2-5; 10 positions agree with TRBD2. J gave up 2 bases and V 11 bases, and 5 bases lay outside the gene matches. This CDR3 is 13 amino acids long. Germline V gene lookup returns CDR1 ENHRY and CDR2 SYGVKD.

CDR3 coding DNA: TGTGCCAGCAGCCAAGATCCACCCGGGACAGCGACCCTATGGCCCCAGCATTTT. Protein: CASSQDPPGTATLWPQHF. V gene TRBV4-2 combines with J gene TRBJ1-5, with 7 bases lining up with TRBD1. CDR1 and CDR2 from the germline V gene are LGHNA and YNFKEQ. This CDR3 has 18 residues. Trimming cost V 0 bases and J 9 bases; bases outside gene matches: 17.

This clone has just one count. The chain employs TRBV7-6 and TRBJ2-5, with D possibly TRBD1 on 6 matching bases. The V gene lost 0 bases and the J gene lost 5 bases, with 7 bases spanning the gap. The CDR3 has 13 amino acids. CDR1 and CDR2 (germline): SGHVS, FNYEAQ. The CDR3 region has the DNA TGTGCCAGCAGCTTAGCCAGGGGTGAGACCCAGTACTTC. This gives the protein CASSLARGETQYF.

This clone was observed once. The rearrangement uses TRBV5-1 and TRBJ2-7, with 11 positions matching TRBD1. The CDR3 has 14 residues. Germline CDR1 is SGHRS and CDR2 is YFSETQ. The V gene end was trimmed by 2 bases and the J gene end by 4 bases; junction bases not matched to a gene: 2. The DNA for the CDR3 is TGCGCCAGCAGCTTAGGGACAGGGGGATACGAGCAGTACTTC. Translated, it gives CASSLGTGGYEQYF.

The chain employs TRBV12-5 and TRBJ2-1; 10 bases align to TRBD2. From germline, CDR1 is LGHNT and CDR2 FRNRAP. This CDR3 has 16 amino acids. Unmatched junction bases numbered 12, after V lost 6 bases and J lost 7 bases. The DNA of the CDR3 is TGTGCTAGTGGCCAAAACCTAGCGGGAGTAGGGAATGAGCAGTTCTTC. It yields the protein CASGQNLAGVGNEQFF.

V usage is TRBV7-9 and J usage is TRBJ2-2; tentative D call: TRBD2 (5 bases). Looked up from germline, CDR1 is SEHNR and CDR2 is FQNEAQ (reference sequence). The CDR3 is made up of 15 amino acids. Trimming removed 5 bases at V and 2 bases at J, with 12 bases between. This CDR3 reads CASSLRTGNTGELFF. The CDR3 bases are TGTGCCAGCAGCCTCCGGACTGGAAACACCGGGGAGCTGTTTTTT.